These 29 T cell receptor beta chains were sequenced from one sample in a study of T cells after yellow fever vaccination. TCRdb redid the calling of the 5' RACE reads with MiXCR, one entry per CDR3 protein. This sample has fewer than 350,000 distinct CDR3 sequences, with around 3.6% found just once. This sample comprised PBMCs, obtained on the day of the yellow fever booster vaccination. The receptors originated from a man between 18 and 29 years old who received the YFV17D yellow fever vaccine.

This sequence joins TRBV3-2 and TRBJ2-7; TRBD2, the table's D call, was not compared with the DNA. TRBV3-2 is a known pseudogene. The CDR3 extends over 12 amino acids. This CDR3 is CASSHGRGEQYV. The CDR3 DNA sequence: TGTGCCAGCAGCCACGGCCGCGGGGAGCAGTACGTC.

This clonotype occurred a few times. The rearrangement uses TRBV4-3 and TRBJ1-5; D gene ambiguous. The CDR3 covers 15 residues. The germline V gene has CDR1 LGHNA and CDR2 YSLEER. Between the trimmed V and J ends, which lost 0 bases and 3 bases, there was a span of 9 bases. CDR3 in DNA: TGCGCCAGCAGCCAAGATCTACAGTTCAATCAGCCCCAGCATTTT. It codes for CASSQDLQFNQPQHF.

In its sample, this clonotype was seen many times. The rearrangement uses TRBV5-4 and TRBJ2-1; D uncertain. With 1 base removed from V and 2 bases from J, the gap between germline ends came to 10 bases. Germline-derived CDR1 and CDR2 are SGHNT and YYREEE (reference sequence). The CDR3 has 15 residues. CDR3 bases: TGTGCCAGCAGCTTGTCTGGGTACACCTACAATGAGCAGTTCTTC. Translated: CASSLSGYTYNEQFF.

This clonotype was detected a few times. CDR3: CASSLGPPGSYTF. The DNA for the CDR3 is TGTGCCAGCAGCTTAGGTCCCCCTGGCAGCTACACCTTC. The chain couples TRBV7-2 to TRBJ1-2; D not resolved. Trimming removed 1 base from V and 9 bases from J, with 12 bases in between. Germline loops: CDR1 SGHTA, CDR2 FQGNSA. The CDR3 covers 13 residues.

At least ten counts were recorded for this clonotype. The chain is built from TRBV6-5 and TRBJ2-1; TRBD2 might be the D (5 bases). The germline CDR1 and CDR2 sequences are MNHEY and SVGAGI. The CDR3 spans 14 residues. V was cut by 4 bases and J by 5 bases, with 12 bases left in between. The CDR3 reads CASSFPPGNNEQFF. CDR3 coding DNA: TGTGCCAGCAGTTTCCCTCCGGGAAACAATGAGCAGTTCTTC.

This clonotype was seen ten or more times. The V call is TRBV12-3 or TRBV12-4, the J call TRBJ2-1; D call uncertain. The CDR3 has 13 residues. V dropped 6 bases and J dropped 8 bases, with 14 bases sitting between them. The CDR3 DNA is TGTGCCAGCAGCCAACCCCCCAAGGATGAGCAGTTCTTC. Its translation is CASSQPPKDEQFF.

This clonotype was seen ten or more times. The V and J genes are TRBV27 and TRBJ2-7; 12 bases line up with TRBD1. With 6 bases clipped from V and 4 bases from J, the junction kept 4 bases outside the gene matches. This CDR3 has 14 residues. CDR1 is MNHEY, CDR2 SMNVEV, per germline (reference sequence). The DNA for the CDR3 is TGTGCCAGCAGCCGGGACAGGGGGCTATACGAGCAGTACTTC. This codes for CASSRDRGLYEQYF.

This clonotype has only a few counts. The chain uses TRBV20-1 and TRBJ1-6; TRBD1 is a possible D gene (5 bases). The V and J ends lost 6 bases and 7 bases respectively, with 10 bases between them. CDR1 and CDR2 from the germline V gene are DFQATT and SNEGSKA (reference sequence). The CDR3 extends over 12 amino acids. The CDR3 loop reads CSARWGNSPLHF. The CDR3 DNA reads as TGCAGTGCACGGTGGGGGAATTCACCCCTCCACTTT.

This clonotype was observed a handful of times. The chain links TRBV27 to TRBJ2-1; D not resolved. Germline V gene sequence: CDR1 MNHEY, CDR2 SMNVEV (reference sequence). Trimming pared 6 bases from V and 9 bases from J, leaving 12 bases between. This CDR3 comprises 12 residues. The DNA for the CDR3 is TGTGCCAGCAGGAAGGGTCTATTTGAGCAGTTCTTC. As protein: CASRKGLFEQFF.

In its sample, this clonotype was seen many times. The rearrangement uses TRBV6-2 or TRBV6-3 and TRBJ2-2; 8 nucleotides match TRBD1. Germline loops: CDR1 MNHEY, CDR2 SVGEGT. The J segment lost 2 bases and the V segment lost 5 bases, leaving 7 bases of the junction unmatched. CDR3 length: 16 amino acids. The CDR3 region is CASSTWTGRNTGELFF. CDR3 nucleotides: TGTGCCAGCAGTACGTGGACAGGGAGAAACACCGGGGAGCTGTTTTTT.

This clonotype was seen ten or more times. V is TRBV29-1 and J is TRBJ1-2; D gene unclear. CDR3 length equals 11 residues. Deletions cut 2 bases from V and 4 bases from J, with 5 bases between. Germline CDR1 SQVTM, CDR2 ANQGSEA. The CDR3: CSVELGYGYTF. In DNA form, the CDR3 reads TGCAGCGTTGAACTAGGCTATGGCTACACCTTC.

This clonotype has a handful of counts. This chain links TRBV7-8 with TRBJ2-4; TRBD2 matches 8 bases. The CDR3 runs 20 residues. Germline-derived CDR1 and CDR2 are SGHVS and FQNEAQ. V was pared by 5 bases and J by 0 bases, with 18 bases of the junction left unmatched. CDR3 amino acids: CASSPKRGGYNPLAKNIQYF. The CDR3 region has the DNA TGTGCCAGCAGCCCGAAACGGGGGGGGTACAATCCCCTAGCCAAAAACATTCAGTACTTC.

V gene TRBV5-4 combines with J gene TRBJ1-2; tentatively, D is TRBD1 (6 bases). This CDR3 has 15 amino acids. Germline V gives CDR1 SGHNT, CDR2 YYREEE (reference sequence). V lost 3 bases to trimming and J lost 3 bases, with 15 bases between them. The CDR3 loop reads CASSSKIQGDYGYTF. CDR3 in DNA: TGTGCCAGCAGCTCGAAAATACAGGGTGACTATGGCTACACCTTC.

The rearrangement links TRBV7-2 to TRBJ1-3, with unresolved D. The CDR3 has 16 residues. Germline V lookup: CDR1 SGHTA, CDR2 FQGNSA. Trimming pared 1 base from V and 0 bases from J, leaving 10 bases between. CDR3 nucleotide sequence: TGTGCCAGCAGCTTAGTCCCTGGCCTCTCTGGAAACACCATATATTTT. This translates into CASSLVPGLSGNTIYF.

The genes are TRBV29-1 and TRBJ2-1; TRBD2 aligns across 10 bases. This CDR3 contains 15 residues. CDR1 and CDR2 from the germline V gene are SQVTM and ANQGSEA. The ends lost 2 bases at V and 4 bases at J; junction bases unmatched: 5. The CDR3 nucleotides read TGCAGCGTTGAATCTACTAGCGGGGATTACAATGAGCAGTTCTTC. Translated, it gives CSVESTSGDYNEQFF.

This chain joins TRBV9 and TRBJ1-2; no definite D call. Germline loops: CDR1 SGDLS, CDR2 YYNGEE. This CDR3 has 12 residues. Between the trimmed V and J ends, which lost 3 bases and 4 bases, there was a span of 7 bases. CDR3 sequence: CASSAGFYGYTF. In DNA form, the CDR3 reads TGTGCCAGCAGCGCAGGTTTCTATGGCTACACCTTC.

The chain uses TRBV19 and TRBJ1-1; 7 positions match TRBD1. With 3 bases clipped from V and 5 bases from J, the junction kept 12 bases outside the gene matches. The CDR3 sequence is 16 residues long. Per the germline V gene, CDR1 is LNHDA and CDR2 is SQIVND (reference sequence). The CDR3 DNA follows: TGTGCCAGTAGTATTAAAGGTTGGCAGGGGGTGACTGAAGCTTTCTTT. Translated: CASSIKGWQGVTEAFF. Looking up the rest from reference TRBV19 and TRBJ1-1 gives the full variable domain: DGGITQSPKYLFRKEGQNVTLSCEQNLNHDAMYWYRQDPGQGLRLIYYSQIVNDFQKGDIAEGYSVSREKKESFPLTVTSAQKNPTAFYLCASSIKGWQGVTEAFFGQGTRLTVV.

The chain carries TRBV24-1 and TRBJ1-2, with a tentative D call TRBD1 (5 bases). Germline V gene sequence: CDR1 KGHDR, CDR2 SFDVKD. Trimming took off 1 base at V and 6 bases at J, with 5 bases between the two ends. The length of the CDR3 is 12 residues. The CDR3 DNA sequence: TGTGCCACCAGTGATTTAGGGGATGGCTACACCTTC. Translated, it gives CATSDLGDGYTF.

This clonotype was counted at least ten times. This chain joins TRBV2 and TRBJ2-7; possibly TRBD1 or TRBD2 for D (6 bases each). CDR1 and CDR2 (germline): SNHLY, FYNNEI. This CDR3 is built from 12 residues. V dropped 3 bases and J dropped 10 bases, with 13 bases sitting between them. The CDR3 DNA reads as TGTGCCAGCAGTGACCACAGGGAGGTCCAGTACTTC. Its protein is CASSDHREVQYF. The variable domain in full, completed from reference TRBV2 and TRBJ2-7, reads EPEVTQTPSHQVTQMGQEVILRCVPISNHLYFYWYRQILGQKVEFLVSFYNNEISEKSEIFDDQFSVERPDGSNFTLKIRSTKLEDSAMYFCASSDHREVQYFGPGTRLTVT.

This rearrangement joins TRBV20-1 to TRBJ1-1; D unresolved. Trimming pared 3 bases from V and 0 bases from J, leaving 8 bases between. CDR1 is DFQATT, CDR2 SNEGSKA, per germline (reference sequence). CDR3 size: 13 residues. The CDR3 sequence: CSASADMNTEAFF. The CDR3 nucleotides are TGCAGTGCTAGTGCGGATATGAACACTGAAGCTTTCTTT.

The chain recombines TRBV28 with TRBJ1-3; unclear D gene. This CDR3 has 14 residues. Trimming stripped 3 bases from V and 0 bases from J, with 6 bases between. CDR1 is MDHEN and CDR2 is SYDVKM in the germline V gene. CDR3 in amino acids: CASSFSVSGNTIYF. The CDR3 nucleotides are TGTGCCAGCAGTTTCTCGGTCTCTGGAAACACCATATATTTT.

At least ten counts were recorded for this clonotype. V and J are TRBV6-6 and TRBJ1-5; 7 bases align to TRBD1. Germline loops: CDR1 MNHNY, CDR2 SVGAGI (reference sequence). After removal of 6 bases from V and 3 bases from J, the junction contained 5 bases not matched to a gene. CDR3 length: 14 amino acids. The CDR3, as DNA: TGTGCCAGCAGGTCCGGGACAGACAATCAGCCCCAGCATTTT. It encodes CASRSGTDNQPQHF.

The chain employs TRBV5-5 and TRBJ2-1, with D possibly matching TRBD2 (6 bases). V shed 4 bases and J shed 9 bases, with 20 bases lying between them. This CDR3 spans 15 amino acids. Germline loops: CDR1 SGHKS, CDR2 YYEKEE (reference sequence). The CDR3: CASSPPVRVGGEQFF. The CDR3 nucleotides are TGTGCCAGCAGCCCGCCCGTTCGCGTCGGGGGTGAGCAGTTCTTC.

This clonotype appeared many times. The chain couples TRBV27 to TRBJ1-6, with D possibly TRBD1 on 5 matching bases. The CDR3 has 13 amino acids. Germline V gene lookup returns CDR1 MNHEY and CDR2 SMNVEV (reference sequence). Trimming shortened V by 6 bases and J by 13 bases, and 16 bases separated the two germline ends. The CDR3 bases are TGTGCCAGCAGGTACGGGGCTGAGTGGCCCCTCCACTTT. This sequence encodes CASRYGAEWPLHF.

This CDR3 is CASSTAGGFETQYF. The CDR3 region has the DNA TGCGCCAGCTCCACCGCGGGGGGATTCGAGACCCAGTACTTC. The V and J genes are TRBV5-1 and TRBJ2-5; 8 nucleotides align to TRBD2. The CDR3 consists of 14 residues. J was trimmed by 5 bases and V by 7 bases; bases with no gene match: 10. Germline V gives CDR1 SGHRS, CDR2 YFSETQ.

This clonotype has only a few counts. The V call is TRBV4-1, the J call TRBJ2-1, with 13 nucleotides matching TRBD2. The CDR3 extends over 15 amino acids. The V and J ends lost 3 bases and 9 bases, in that order; junction bases with no gene match: 5. Per the germline V gene, CDR1 is MGHRA and CDR2 is YSYEKL. The CDR3 reads CASSQGGLAGLEQFF. The CDR3 coding sequence is TGCGCCAGCAGCCAGGGGGGACTAGCGGGACTTGAGCAGTTCTTC.

In its sample, this clonotype was seen many times. J is TRBJ1-2 and V is TRBV5-1; D remains ambiguous. CDR3 size: 14 residues. V lost 0 bases to trimming and J lost 0 bases, with 6 bases between them. Germline CDR1 and CDR2: SGHRS and YFSETQ. Here the CDR3 DNA reads TGCGCCAGCAGCTTGGCCACGGCTAACTATGGCTACACCTTC. Residues: CASSLATANYGYTF.

This clonotype was recorded many times. The DNA for the CDR3 is TGTGCCAGTACCCCGACTAGCGGGTGGTACAATGAGCAGTTCTTC. Translation gives CASTPTSGWYNEQFF. The V gene is TRBV19, the J gene TRBJ2-1, with 10 positions matching TRBD2. This CDR3 has 15 residues. J was trimmed by 4 bases and V by 7 bases; bases with no gene match: 7. CDR1 and CDR2 from the germline V gene are LNHDA and SQIVND (reference sequence).

This clonotype was seen many times. The chain couples TRBV9 to TRBJ1-5; D may be TRBD1 (5 bases). Germline-derived CDR1 and CDR2 are SGDLS and YYNGEE. CDR3 size: 15 residues. Trimming shortened V by 0 bases and J by 6 bases, and 13 bases separated the two germline ends. CDR3 loop: CASSVAPEGPQPQHF. CDR3 DNA: TGTGCCAGCAGCGTAGCTCCGGAGGGGCCTCAGCCCCAGCATTTT.